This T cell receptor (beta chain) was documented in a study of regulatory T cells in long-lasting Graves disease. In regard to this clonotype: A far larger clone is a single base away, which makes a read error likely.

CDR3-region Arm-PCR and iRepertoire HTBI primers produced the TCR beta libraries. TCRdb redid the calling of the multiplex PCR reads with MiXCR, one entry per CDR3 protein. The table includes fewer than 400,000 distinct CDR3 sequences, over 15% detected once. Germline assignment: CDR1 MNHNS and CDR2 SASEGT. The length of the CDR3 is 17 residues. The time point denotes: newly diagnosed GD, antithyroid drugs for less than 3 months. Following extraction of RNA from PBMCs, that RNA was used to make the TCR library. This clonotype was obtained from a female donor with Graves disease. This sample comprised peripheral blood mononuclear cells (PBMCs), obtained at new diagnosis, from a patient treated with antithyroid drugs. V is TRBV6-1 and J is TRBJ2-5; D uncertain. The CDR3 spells CASSPTIAPEPQGTQYF. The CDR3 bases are TGTGCCAGCAGCCCCACTATCGCGCCCGAACCACAAGGGACCCAGTACTTC.